This T cell receptor beta chain emerged from a study of blood T cell repertoires in COVID-19. Study in general: Samples came from the United States, Italy and Spain, spanning acute and convalescent COVID-19.

This clone was observed a single time. V trimming: 6 bases; J trimming: 4 bases; junction bases outside the gene matches: 4. This CDR3 spans 13 amino acids. Germline V gives CDR1 LGHNT, CDR2 FRNRAP. Here immunoSEQ multiplex PCR was the method, and the copy in TCRdb shows in-frame clones only, minus some. The sample lists around 46,000 clones, approximately 80% seen once, with around a fifth in the top ten. V is TRBV12-5 and J is TRBJ2-5, with 8 bases matching TRBD1. The sample was peripheral blood. The receptor's source is a human donor with active or convalescent COVID-19. The donor label of this sample is uncertain. CDR3 loop: CASGAGGGETQYF. The CDR3 DNA follows: TGTGCTAGTGGGGCAGGGGGCGGAGAGACCCAGTACTTC.